This T cell receptor beta chain originates from a study of CD8+CD57+ T cells in acquired aplastic anemia. Study-wide results and caveats: The study identified twenty-nine CD8+ CDR3 sequences shared by patients and controls. Significant differences in CD8+ Simpson's diversity were not observed between patients and controls.

Ten or more counts support this clonotype. Its antigen is currently unknown. Patients included in sequencing had previously demonstrated CD8+CD57+ cell expansion by flow cytometry. With no exception, the patients had severe acquired aplastic anemia. There was no therapy given to any patient before the blood sampling took place. Genomic DNA provided the template from which TCR beta VDJ and CDR3 profiles were obtained. Via MiXCR, TCRdb re-called the reads, giving one row per CDR3 protein. The sample lists just over 450,000 distinct CDR3 sequences; around a third were seen once. The CDR3 contains 11 residues. CDR1 and CDR2 from the germline V gene are MNHNS and SASEGT. The V gene lost 8 bases and the J gene lost 2 bases, with 7 bases spanning the gap.

The chain carries TRBV6-1 and TRBJ2-7; D gene unclear. This sequence was found in a human donor with aplastic anemia. Sequencing was performed on sorted CD4+, CD8+, or CD8+CD57+ T cells (not recorded which) from PBMCs. The CDR3 protein is CASGSTYEQYF. As DNA, the CDR3 is TGTGCCAGCGGTAGTACCTACGAGCAGTACTTC.